Reported below is one T cell receptor beta chain. Its antigen is not yet known. Per-base qualities were not stored, and no clone one base away is much larger. This record comes from a study of vaccination and CD4 T cells after COVID-19 (dated by TCRdb to between 2021 and 2022). Background for the entire study: SARS-CoV-2 positivity had been established in the convalescent patients by nasal swab PCR, and mild disease was recorded in eight to ten of these patients and severe disease in one. Two doses of either the Pfizer-BioNTech BNT162b2 vaccine (n=8) or the Moderna mRNA-1273 vaccine (n=2) were administered to participants. Overlapping spike peptide pools from SARS-CoV-2 and from the common cold coronaviruses HCoV-NL63, HCoV-OC43 and HCoV-229E were used as culture stimuli. Control cultures used a CEFX viral epitope pool as positive control, an HIV-1 Nef peptide pool as negative control, or no peptide. Post-vaccine blood samples were obtained a median of approximately 74 days after the second vaccine dose, with a range of about 14 to 250 days. In roughly 11 COVID-19 convalescent patients and 4 infection-naive healthy vaccine recipients, the spike-specific CD4+ TCR repertoire before mRNA vaccination was compared with the repertoire after mRNA vaccination. The convalescent cohort included six males and four females, with two Hispanic individuals, seven Caucasians, two Asians and one multiracial person. Post-COVID blood samples were collected from convalescent patients a median of roughly 100 days after diagnosis, with a range of roughly 30 to 170 days.

The germline V gene yields MGHRA for CDR1 and YSYEKL for CDR2. Relative to germline, V is missing 2 bases and J is missing 4 bases, with 3 bases of the junction outside any gene match. CDR3 length: 16 amino acids, cysteine to phenylalanine. Only the CDR3 region is kept as DNA, spanning 48 bases read in frame from base 1. Library creation used PCR. At the Johns Hopkins FTIC core, DNA from the cultured CD4+ T cells underwent TCR sequencing with the Oncomine TCR Beta short-read assay. Genomic DNA was extracted from the cultured CD4+ T cells with the QIAamp micro DNA kit. The Oncomine TCR Beta libraries from cultured CD4+ T cells were pooled using unique dual indexes and then sequenced on an Illumina iSeq 100. In the source study's methods: Non-productive sequences were removed, and CDR3s that did not start with C, did not end with F or W, or were shorter than 7 amino acids were discarded. Antigen-specific clonotypes were identified using the MANAFEST web application through comparison of peptide-stimulated wells with reference and other culture wells. For a clone to be called positive, the clone needed an FDR below 0.05, an odds ratio above 5, and a productive frequency above 0.1% in at least two of three replicate wells. A clonotype was classed as cross-reactive if the clonotype showed significant expansion both in SARS-CoV-2 spike wells and in at least one common cold coronavirus spike condition. Using R version 3.6.1, CDR3 homology was evaluated through Levenshtein distances (stringdist) along with unrooted phylogenetic trees (ape). The public reads were reprocessed in TCRdb via fastp at Q25 and MiXCR, keeping in-frame beta chains. Rows matching on CDR3 protein sequence are summarized as one entry with the most common DNA and genes. The V and J calls, along with clone size, are taken from TCRdb and not from the paper's own processing. The sample profile shows 10,000 to 13,000 distinct CDR3 sequences; roughly 31% of them were found once. The ten largest clones take up 7.5% to 10% of the sample.

The treatment or condition label for this specimen denotes: approximately 10-day PBMC culture with coronavirus spike peptide pools or control peptides (ViraFEST assay). The ViraFEST assay was used in the study, in which antigen-specific T cells were expanded with peptide pools and expanded clonotypes were subsequently identified by TCR sequencing. The convalescent patients' positive SARS-CoV-2 PCR tests fell between March and December 2020, which was before the Alpha, Beta and Delta variants emerged in the United States. PBMCs were cultured at under 2.5 million per well in IMDM supplemented with 5% human AB serum and 8.5 to 10 IU/ml IL-2, with 9.5 to 10 ug/ml peptide pools added. Half of the culture medium was replaced with fresh IL-2-containing medium on days 3 and 7. CD4+ T cells were isolated after roughly eleven days of culture through negative selection using the EasySep CD4+ T cell isolation kit. Ficoll-Paque Plus gradient centrifugation was used to isolate PBMCs from whole blood, and the isolated PBMCs were then either used fresh or cryopreserved at -140C. Triplicate wells were generally used for each culture condition.

The paper's findings and limits, for the study overall: The number of convalescent patients in the study was relatively small, and the study did not examine early timepoints following natural infection. Although the median number of SARS-CoV-2-reactive clonotypes went up from fewer than 25 after infection to 38 after vaccination, the increase was not significant. Among convalescent patients, a median about 86% of the SARS-CoV-2-reactive clones seen after vaccination appeared only after vaccination, which suggests priming specific to the vaccine. Of the vaccine-specific clones found in convalescent patients, nearly all (304 of 307) were mono-reactive for SARS-CoV-2 spike instead of being cross-reactive with common cold coronaviruses.

Material for sequencing was CD4+ T cells from blood, cultured in vitro. The chain joins TRBV4-1 to TRBJ2-5; TRBD2 aligns with 14 central bases. This TCR came from a human donor who had recovered from COVID-19. The bases read TGCGCCAGCAGCCAACCTGGACTAGCGGGAGGAGAGACCCAGTACTTC. It codes for CASSQPGLAGGETQYF.